The T cell receptor (beta chain) described here comes from a study of Ad26.COV2.S vaccination and SARS-CoV-2 variants. Only in-frame clones appear in the TCRdb table, and some are missing; sequencing was by immunoSEQ multiplex PCR. The sample holds 350,000 to 450,000 clones, around 92% seen once. The trim removed 3 bases at V and 5 bases at J, leaving 9 bases unmatched. From germline, CDR1 is LGHDT and CDR2 YNNKEL (reference sequence). The CDR3 length is 16 residues. About this clone itself: Its cognate antigen is unknown.

Overall study results and limits: Vaccine recipients showed a spike-specific TCR breadth that was higher than in placebo recipients. For non-spike TCRs, breadth in vaccine recipients resembled that in placebo recipients. An underestimation of total T cell responses may have resulted from the TCR breadth and depth analyses.

Here the sequenced sample was peripheral blood, taken after recovery from COVID-19. The TCR was taken from a human donor who had recovered from COVID-19. The genes are TRBV3-1 (or the pseudogene TRBV3-2) and TRBJ2-1; 8 nucleotides agree with TRBD1. The DNA of the CDR3 is TGTGCCAGCAGCCACGCCGACAGGGGAGGTGACAATGAGCAGTTCTTC. Amino acids: CASSHADRGGDNEQFF.